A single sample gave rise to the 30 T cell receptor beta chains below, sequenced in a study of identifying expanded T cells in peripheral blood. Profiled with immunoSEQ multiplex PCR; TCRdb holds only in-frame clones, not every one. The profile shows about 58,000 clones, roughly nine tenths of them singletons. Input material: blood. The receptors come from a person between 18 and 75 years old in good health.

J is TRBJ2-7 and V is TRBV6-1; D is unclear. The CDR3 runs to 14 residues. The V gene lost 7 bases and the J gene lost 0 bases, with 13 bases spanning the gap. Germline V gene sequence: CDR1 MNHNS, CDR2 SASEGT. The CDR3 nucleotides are TGTGCCAGCACTCGGCAGGAGAGCTCCTACGAGCAGTACTTC. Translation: CASTRQESSYEQYF.

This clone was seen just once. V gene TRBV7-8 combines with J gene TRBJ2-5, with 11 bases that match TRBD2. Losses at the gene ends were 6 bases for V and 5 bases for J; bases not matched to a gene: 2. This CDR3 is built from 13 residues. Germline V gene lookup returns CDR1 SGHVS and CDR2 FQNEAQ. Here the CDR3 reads CASRASGRETQYF. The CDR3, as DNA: TGTGCCAGCAGGGCTAGCGGGAGGGAGACCCAGTACTTC.

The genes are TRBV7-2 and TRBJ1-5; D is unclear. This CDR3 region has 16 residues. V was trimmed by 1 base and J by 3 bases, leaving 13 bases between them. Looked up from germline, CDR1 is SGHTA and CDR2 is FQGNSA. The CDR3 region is CASSLVLGGYNQPQHF. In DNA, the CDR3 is TGTGCCAGCAGCTTAGTTCTGGGTGGGTACAATCAGCCCCAGCATTTT.

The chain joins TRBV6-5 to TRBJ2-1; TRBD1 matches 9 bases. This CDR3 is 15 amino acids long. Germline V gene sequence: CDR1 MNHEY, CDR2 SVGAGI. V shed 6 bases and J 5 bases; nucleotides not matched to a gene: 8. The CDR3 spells CASSQGQGFNNEQFF. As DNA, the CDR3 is TGTGCCAGCAGCCAGGGACAGGGTTTCAACAATGAGCAGTTCTTC.

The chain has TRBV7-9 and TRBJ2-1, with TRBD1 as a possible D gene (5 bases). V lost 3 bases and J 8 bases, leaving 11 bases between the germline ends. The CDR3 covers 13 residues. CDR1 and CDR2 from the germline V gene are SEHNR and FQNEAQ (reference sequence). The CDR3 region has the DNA TGTGCCAGCAGCTTTAACGTAGGGGATGAGCAGTTCTTC. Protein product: CASSFNVGDEQFF.

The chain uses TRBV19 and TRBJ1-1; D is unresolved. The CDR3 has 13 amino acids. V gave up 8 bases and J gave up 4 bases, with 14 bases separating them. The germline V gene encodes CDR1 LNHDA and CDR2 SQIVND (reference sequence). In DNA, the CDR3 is TGTGCCAGTTCAGGCGGCAAGTCCACTGAAGCTTTCTTT. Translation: CASSGGKSTEAFF.

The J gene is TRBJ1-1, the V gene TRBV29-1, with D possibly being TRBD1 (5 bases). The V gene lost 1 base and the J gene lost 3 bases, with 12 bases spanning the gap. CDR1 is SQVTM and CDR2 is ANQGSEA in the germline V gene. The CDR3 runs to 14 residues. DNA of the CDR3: TGCAGCGTTGAAGTCACTCCGGGACACACTGAAGCTTTCTTT. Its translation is CSVEVTPGHTEAFF.

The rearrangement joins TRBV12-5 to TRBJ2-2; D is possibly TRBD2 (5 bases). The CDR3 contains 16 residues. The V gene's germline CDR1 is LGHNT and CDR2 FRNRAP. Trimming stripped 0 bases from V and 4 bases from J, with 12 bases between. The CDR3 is CASGLVLSDRTGELFF. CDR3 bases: TGTGCTAGTGGTTTGGTACTTAGCGACCGCACCGGGGAGCTGTTTTTT.

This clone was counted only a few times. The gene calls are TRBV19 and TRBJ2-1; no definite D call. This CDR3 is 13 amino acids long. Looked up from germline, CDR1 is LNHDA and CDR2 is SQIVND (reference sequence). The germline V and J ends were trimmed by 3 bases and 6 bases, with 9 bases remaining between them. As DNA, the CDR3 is TGTGCCAGTAGTATCGTACGAGCCAATGAGCAGTTCTTC. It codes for CASSIVRANEQFF.

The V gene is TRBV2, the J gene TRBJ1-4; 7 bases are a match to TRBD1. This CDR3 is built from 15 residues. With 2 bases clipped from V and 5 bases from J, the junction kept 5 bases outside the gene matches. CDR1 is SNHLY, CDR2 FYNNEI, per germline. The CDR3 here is CASSEQGQRNEKLFF. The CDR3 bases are TGTGCCAGCAGTGAACAGGGACAGCGAAATGAAAAACTGTTTTTT.

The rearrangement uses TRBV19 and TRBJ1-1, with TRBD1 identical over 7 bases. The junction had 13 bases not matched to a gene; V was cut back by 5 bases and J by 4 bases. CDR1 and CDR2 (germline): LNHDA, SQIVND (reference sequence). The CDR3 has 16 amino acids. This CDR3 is CASSPPPETGFTEAFF. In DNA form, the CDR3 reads TGTGCCAGTAGTCCTCCTCCCGAGACAGGGTTCACTGAAGCTTTCTTT.

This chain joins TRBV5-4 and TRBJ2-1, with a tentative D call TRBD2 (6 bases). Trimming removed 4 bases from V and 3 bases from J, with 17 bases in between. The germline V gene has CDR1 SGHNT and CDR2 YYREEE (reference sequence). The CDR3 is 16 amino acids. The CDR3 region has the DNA TGTGCCAGCAGCGTTGGTTCATGGGGGGACTACAATGAGCAGTTCTTC. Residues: CASSVGSWGDYNEQFF.

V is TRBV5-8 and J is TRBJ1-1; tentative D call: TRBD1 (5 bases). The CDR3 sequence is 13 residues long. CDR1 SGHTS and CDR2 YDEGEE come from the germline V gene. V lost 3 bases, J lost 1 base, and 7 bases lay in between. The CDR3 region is CASSWGSNTEAFF. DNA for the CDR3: TGTGCCAGCAGCTGGGGCTCGAACACTGAAGCTTTCTTT.

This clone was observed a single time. CDR3 sequence: CASSVISGDFFNEQFF. The CDR3 DNA follows: TGTGCCAGCAGCGTCATAAGCGGGGACTTTTTTAATGAGCAGTTCTTC. V and J are TRBV5-6 and TRBJ2-1; 7 nucleotides match TRBD2. Germline lookup yields CDR1 SGHDT and CDR2 YYEEEE. The CDR3 length is 16 residues. Trimming took 4 bases from V and 7 from J; bases not matched to a gene: 14.

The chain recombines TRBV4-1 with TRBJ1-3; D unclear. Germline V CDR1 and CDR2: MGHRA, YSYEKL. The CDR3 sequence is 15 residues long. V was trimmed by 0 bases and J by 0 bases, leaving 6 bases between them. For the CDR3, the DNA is TGCGCCAGCAGCCAAGAACAAAGCTCTGGAAACACCATATATTTT. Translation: CASSQEQSSGNTIYF.

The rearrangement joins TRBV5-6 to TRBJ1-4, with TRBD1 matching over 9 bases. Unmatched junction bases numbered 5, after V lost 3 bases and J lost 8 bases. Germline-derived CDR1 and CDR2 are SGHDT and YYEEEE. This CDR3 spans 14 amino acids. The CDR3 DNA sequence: TGTGCCAGCAGCTGGGGACAGGGCCGGGAAAAACTGTTTTTT. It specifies CASSWGQGREKLFF.

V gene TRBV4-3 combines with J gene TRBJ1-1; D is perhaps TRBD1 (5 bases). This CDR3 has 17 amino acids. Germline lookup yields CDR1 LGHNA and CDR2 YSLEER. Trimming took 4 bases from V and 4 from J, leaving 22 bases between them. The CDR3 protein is CASSPTGRDLGGTEAFF. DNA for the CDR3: TGCGCCAGCAGCCCCACCGGCCGGGACCTCGGGGGCACTGAAGCTTTCTTT.

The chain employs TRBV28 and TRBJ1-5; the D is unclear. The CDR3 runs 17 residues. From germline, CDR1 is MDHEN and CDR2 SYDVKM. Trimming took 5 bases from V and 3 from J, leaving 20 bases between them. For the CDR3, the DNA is TGTGCCAGCAGTGTAGGGCTCGATTGGTTTCTCAATCAGCCCCAGCATTTT. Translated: CASSVGLDWFLNQPQHF.

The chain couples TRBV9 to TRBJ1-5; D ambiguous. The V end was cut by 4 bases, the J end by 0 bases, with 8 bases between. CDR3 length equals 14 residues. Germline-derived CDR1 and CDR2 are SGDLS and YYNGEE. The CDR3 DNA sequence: TGTGCCAGCAGCCCCCCTAATAGCAATCAGCCCCAGCATTTT. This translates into CASSPPNSNQPQHF.

This CDR3 reads CASSLLGPGEQYF. Here the CDR3 DNA reads TGTGCCAGCAGCTTATTGGGCCCCGGTGAGCAGTACTTC. The chain has TRBV7-2 and TRBJ2-7; no reliable D call. The CDR3 extends over 13 amino acids. With 2 bases removed from V and 7 bases from J, the gap between germline ends came to 12 bases. Germline CDR1 is SGHTA and CDR2 is FQGNSA.

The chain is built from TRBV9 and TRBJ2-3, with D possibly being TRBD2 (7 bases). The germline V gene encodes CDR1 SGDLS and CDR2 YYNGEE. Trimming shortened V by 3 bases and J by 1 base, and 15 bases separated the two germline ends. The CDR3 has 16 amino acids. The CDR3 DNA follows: TGTGCCAGCAGCGCCCGGGGGGCTGTCGGCACAGATACGCAGTATTTT. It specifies CASSARGAVGTDTQYF.

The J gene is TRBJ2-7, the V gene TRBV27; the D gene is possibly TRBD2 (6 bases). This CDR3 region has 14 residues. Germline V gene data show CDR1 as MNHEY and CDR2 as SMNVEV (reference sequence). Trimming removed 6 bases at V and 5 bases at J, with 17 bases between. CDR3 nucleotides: TGTGCCAGCAGCCTCGGGGGTTGGTTAGACGAGCAGTACTTC. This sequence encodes CASSLGGWLDEQYF.

DNA of the CDR3: TGTGCCAGCAGCTCCCCCAGAGACATTCGTGGCACTGAAGCTTTCTTT. Amino acid sequence: CASSSPRDIRGTEAFF. The chain joins TRBV7-9 to TRBJ1-1; D call uncertain. V gave up 4 bases and J gave up 4 bases, with 19 bases separating them. CDR1 and CDR2 from the germline V gene are SEHNR and FQNEAQ (reference sequence). The CDR3 consists of 16 residues.

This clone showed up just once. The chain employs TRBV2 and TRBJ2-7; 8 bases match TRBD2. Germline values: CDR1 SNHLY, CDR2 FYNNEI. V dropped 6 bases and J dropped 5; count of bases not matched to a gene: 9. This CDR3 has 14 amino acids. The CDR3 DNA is TGTGCCAGCAGCGGGACTAGTAGAGTTCACGAGCAGTACTTC. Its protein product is CASSGTSRVHEQYF. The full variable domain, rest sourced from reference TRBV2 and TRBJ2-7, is EPEVTQTPSHQVTQMGQEVILRCVPISNHLYFYWYRQILGQKVEFLVSFYNNEISEKSEIFDDQFSVERPDGSNFTLKIRSTKLEDSAMYFCASSGTSRVHEQYFGPGTRLTVT.

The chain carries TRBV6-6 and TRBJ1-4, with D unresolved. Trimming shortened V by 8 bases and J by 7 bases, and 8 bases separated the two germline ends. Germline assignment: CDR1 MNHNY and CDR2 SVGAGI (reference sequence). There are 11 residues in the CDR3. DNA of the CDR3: TGTGCCAGCCGCAAGGGTGAAAAACTGTTTTTT. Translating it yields CASRKGEKLFF.

CDR3 bases: TGTGCCAGCAGCGTAGGGGTCGGACCGTCGAACACTGAAGCTTTCTTT. This gives the protein CASSVGVGPSNTEAFF. The rearrangement joins TRBV9 to TRBJ1-1; D call uncertain. Looked up from germline, CDR1 is SGDLS and CDR2 is YYNGEE. The germline V and J ends were trimmed by 0 bases and 1 base, with 13 bases remaining between them. The CDR3 runs 16 residues.

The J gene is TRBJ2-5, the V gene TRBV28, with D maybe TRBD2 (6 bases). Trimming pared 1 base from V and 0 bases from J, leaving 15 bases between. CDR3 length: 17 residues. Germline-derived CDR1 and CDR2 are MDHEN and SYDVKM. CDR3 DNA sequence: TGTGCCAGCAGTTTATCGGGGACTGAATTGTACCAAGAGACCCAGTACTTC. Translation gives CASSLSGTELYQETQYF.

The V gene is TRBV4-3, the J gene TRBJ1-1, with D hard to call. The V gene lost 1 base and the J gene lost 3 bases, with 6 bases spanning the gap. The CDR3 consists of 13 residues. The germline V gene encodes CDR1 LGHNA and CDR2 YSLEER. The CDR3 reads CASSQVRYTEAFF. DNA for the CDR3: TGCGCCAGCAGCCAAGTGAGGTACACTGAAGCTTTCTTT.

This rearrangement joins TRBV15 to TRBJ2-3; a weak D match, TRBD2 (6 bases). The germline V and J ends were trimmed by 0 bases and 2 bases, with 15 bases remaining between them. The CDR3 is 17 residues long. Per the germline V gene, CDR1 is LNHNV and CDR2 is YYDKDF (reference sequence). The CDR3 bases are TGTGCCACCAGCAGAGATCTTATGGGAGGCCCCACAGATACGCAGTATTTT. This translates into CATSRDLMGGPTDTQYF.

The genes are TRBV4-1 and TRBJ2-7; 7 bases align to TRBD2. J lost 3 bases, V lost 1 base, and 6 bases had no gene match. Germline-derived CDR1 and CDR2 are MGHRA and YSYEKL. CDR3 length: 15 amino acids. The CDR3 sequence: CASSQVREARYEQYF. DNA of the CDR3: TGCGCCAGCAGCCAAGTCCGGGAGGCCCGCTACGAGCAGTACTTC.